This T cell receptor beta chain is from a study of neurological immune-mediated disorders (dated by TCRdb to between 2018 and 2021). For the wider study: Peripheral blood TCR-beta repertoires from patients with HTLV-I-associated myelopathy (HAM/TSP), patients with multiple sclerosis, and healthy controls were compared in the study using UMI-based sequencing. Longitudinal samples, technical triplicates and paired sorted CD4+ and CD8+ T-cell subsets, alongside PBMC samples, were included among the approximately 100 TCR-beta libraries. Each longitudinal HAM/TSP and healthy donor was sampled at 3 time-points spaced at about 3-40 month intervals. Of the 68 subjects in the cohort, about 14 were HAM/TSP patients, around 34 were multiple sclerosis patients, and 20 were healthy controls.

From cysteine to phenylalanine, the CDR3 is 15 amino acids long. Of all the DNA, just the CDR3 is kept, 45 bases in frame from base 1. Trimming costs V 3 bases and J 1 base, and their ends lie 11 bases apart. This clonotype was seen only a few times. Its antigen is not yet known. The input lacks base qualities; no much larger clone sits a single base away. To synthesize cDNA, template-switch 5'RACE was performed with a primer carrying a 10-nucleotide random unique molecular identifier so that each TCR transcript was tagged. Every sequencing run yielded over 180 million TCR-beta sequences covering 15-18 subjects. Total RNA was extracted with the RNeasy kit. Using the KAPA Real-time Library Amplification kit, TCR-beta VDJ regions were amplified with primers for the TCR constant region and the 5'RACE anchor. Sample indexes and Illumina adaptors were added in a first PCR, after which library yield was increased in a second PCR. The roughly 650 bp TCR product was size-selected on a 2% E-gel SizeSelection system after Ampure bead purification. Library quality was checked on a Bioanalyzer, concentration was measured with Qubit, and libraries were quantified with the Kapa Library Quantification kit before pooling. An Illumina HiSeq 2500 was used to sequence the libraries paired-end at 2 x 150 bp. To increase sequence diversity, roughly 24-30% phiX was spiked into each library pool. In the source study's methods: Quality-filtered reads were processed with the UMI-based MiGEC pipeline, which removed over 75% of raw TCR sequences during error correction. VDJ genes were aligned to IMGT germline references, and each clonotype was defined by a unique CDR3 amino acid sequence together with V-J genes. VDJtools evaluated clonal expansion, Shannon diversity and CDR3 relatedness (CalcPairwiseDistances, ClusterSamples); CLCbio workbench built phylogenetic trees. A clone was classed as expanded if it had 8 or more unique UMIs, a cutoff based on coefficient-of-variation modelling across technical triplicates. TCRdb reworked the public reads: Q25 trimming with fastp, MiXCR clone assembly, productive beta chains retained. Each entry is one CDR3 protein sequence, shown with its most common DNA and genes. The V and J calls and clone size come from TCRdb's table, not from the authors' own analysis. The sample table contains about 48,000 distinct CDR3 sequences; only one count was recorded for 12% of them. The top ten hold 9% of the sample.

Explained via the paper, the time point label denotes: longitudinal time-point 3. For the unsorted PBMC libraries, 2 million PBMCs were stored in RNAlater at -80 degrees C until RNA extraction and were used to generate the libraries. Peripheral blood was subjected to Ficoll-Hypaque density gradient centrifugation to isolate PBMCs, which were then cryopreserved in liquid nitrogen. General findings and caveats noted by the study authors: The highest TCR clonal expansion was observed in HAM/TSP patients, whereas the lowest was observed in MS patients, even when compared with healthy controls. No identical CDR3 amino acid sequences were shared among expanded clones across subjects, suggesting private TCR-beta repertoires in all groups.

The receptor was derived from a male donor with HTLV-1-associated myelopathy (HAM/TSP). The sample consisted of PBMCs. In this chain, TRBV12-3 or TRBV12-4 is recombined with TRBJ2-3, with a weak D call of TRBD2 (6 bases match). The DNA is TGTGCCAGCAGTTTGGGCCCGGGGGGCACAGATACGCAGTATTTT. Translated, this is CASSLGPGGTDTQYF.